The source of this T cell receptor beta chain is a study of patients and donors after allogeneic stem cell transplantation. This clonotype was observed a few times. The length of the CDR3 is 14 residues. Unmatched junction bases numbered 7, after V lost 4 bases and J lost 5 bases. CDR1 is LGHDT and CDR2 is YNNKEL in the germline V gene (reference sequence). TCRdb processed the RT-PCR reads anew with MiXCR; each CDR3 protein has one entry. The data hold over 350,000 distinct CDR3 sequences, with about a sixth observed a single time. The gene calls are TRBV3-1 and TRBJ2-7; 8 bases are shared with TRBD2. This TCR was recovered from a human donor who was either an allogeneic HSCT recipient or a stem cell or donor lymphocyte infusion donor (not recorded which). It is not recorded whose cells these are; they may come from a transplant donor. The sequencing sample was made of blood, either unsorted or a sorted T cell fraction (not recorded which). CDR3 loop: CASSRAGVRDEQYF. DNA for the CDR3: TGTGCCAGCAGCCGAGCGGGAGTGAGGGACGAGCAGTACTTC.